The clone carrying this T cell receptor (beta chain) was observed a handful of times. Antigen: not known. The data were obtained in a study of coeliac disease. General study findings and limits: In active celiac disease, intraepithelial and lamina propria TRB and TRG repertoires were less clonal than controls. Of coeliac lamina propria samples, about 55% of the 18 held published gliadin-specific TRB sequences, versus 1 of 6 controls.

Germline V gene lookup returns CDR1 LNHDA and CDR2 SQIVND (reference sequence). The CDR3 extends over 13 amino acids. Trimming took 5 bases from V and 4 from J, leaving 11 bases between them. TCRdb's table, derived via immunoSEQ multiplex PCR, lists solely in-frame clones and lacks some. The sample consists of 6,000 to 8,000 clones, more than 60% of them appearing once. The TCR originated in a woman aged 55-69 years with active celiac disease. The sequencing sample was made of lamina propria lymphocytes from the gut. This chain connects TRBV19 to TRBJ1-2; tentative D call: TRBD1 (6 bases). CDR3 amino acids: CASSFGGSYGYTF. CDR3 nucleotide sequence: TGTGCCAGTAGTTTTGGGGGCAGCTATGGCTACACCTTC.